This TCR beta chain was captured by sequencing in a study of T cell responses to AZD1222 COVID-19 vaccine. Study overall: Second-dose recipients at about 4 or about 12 weeks were treated as one pooled group. Findings and caveats of the study: Repertoires in all cases were sampled only once the peak T cell response had passed. Just 6 or 7 AZD1222 recipients were seropositive at baseline. The donor group comprised mostly white British people and more females; the analysis possibly underestimated clonal diversity.

The CDR3 extends over 13 amino acids. Germline V gene lookup returns CDR1 LNHDA and CDR2 SQIVND (reference sequence). This clone has just one count. Its antigen is unidentified. Germline is not matched at one junction end, which may reflect a read error. The protocol was immunoSEQ multiplex PCR, while the TCRdb copy is restricted to in-frame clones and leaves out a portion. The data hold some 150,000 clones, with about 93% observed a single time. The source material was peripheral blood, sampled on day 0 of AZD1222 vaccination. This chain connects TRBV19 to TRBJ1-2; TRBD1 might be the D (6 bases). This sequence was found in an adult in good health. The CDR3 loop reads CTSRSDSYAGYTF. Written as DNA, the CDR3 is TGTACCAGTAGATCGGACAGCTACGCTGGCTACACCTTC.